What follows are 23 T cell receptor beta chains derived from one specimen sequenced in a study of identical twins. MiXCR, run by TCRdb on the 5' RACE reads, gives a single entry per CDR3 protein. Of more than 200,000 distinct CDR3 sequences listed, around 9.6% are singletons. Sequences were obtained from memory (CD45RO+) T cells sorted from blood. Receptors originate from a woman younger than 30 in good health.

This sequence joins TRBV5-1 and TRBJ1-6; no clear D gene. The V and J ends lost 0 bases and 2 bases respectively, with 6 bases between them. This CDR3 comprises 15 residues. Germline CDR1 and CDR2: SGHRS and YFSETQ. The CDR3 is CASSLARTYNSPLHF. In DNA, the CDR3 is TGCGCCAGCAGCTTGGCCCGAACCTATAATTCACCCCTCCACTTT.

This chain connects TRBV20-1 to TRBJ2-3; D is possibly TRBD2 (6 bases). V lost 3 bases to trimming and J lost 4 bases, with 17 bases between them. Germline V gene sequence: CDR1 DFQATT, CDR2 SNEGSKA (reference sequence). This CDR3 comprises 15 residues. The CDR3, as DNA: TGCAGTGCTAGGAAGCATCTCGGGAGAGCAGATACGCAGTATTTT. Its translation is CSARKHLGRADTQYF.

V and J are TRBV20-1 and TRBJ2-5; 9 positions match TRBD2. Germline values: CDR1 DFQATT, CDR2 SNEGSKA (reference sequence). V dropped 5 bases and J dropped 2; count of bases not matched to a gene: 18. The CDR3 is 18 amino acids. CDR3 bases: TGCAGTGCTGACGGTTTAGCGGGGGCCCACTATGATCAAGAGACCCAGTACTTC. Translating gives CSADGLAGAHYDQETQYF.

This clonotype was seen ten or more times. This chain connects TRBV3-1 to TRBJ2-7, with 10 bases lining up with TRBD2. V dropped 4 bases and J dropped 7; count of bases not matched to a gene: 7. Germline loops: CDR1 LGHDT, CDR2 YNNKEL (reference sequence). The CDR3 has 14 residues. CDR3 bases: TGTGCCAGCAGCCCCACTAGCGGGGTTTGGGAGCAGTACTTC. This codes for CASSPTSGVWEQYF.

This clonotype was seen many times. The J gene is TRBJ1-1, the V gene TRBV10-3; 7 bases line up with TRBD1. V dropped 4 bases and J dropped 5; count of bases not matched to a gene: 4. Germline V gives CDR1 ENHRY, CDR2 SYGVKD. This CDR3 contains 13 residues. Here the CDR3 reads CAISGQGLTEAFF. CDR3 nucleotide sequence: TGTGCCATCAGTGGACAGGGTCTGACTGAAGCTTTCTTT.

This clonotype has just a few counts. DNA for the CDR3: TGTGCCAGCAGCCTCCGGACAGGGTTATTGCAGGACATTCAGTACTTC. Translated, it gives CASSLRTGLLQDIQYF. The J gene is TRBJ2-4, the V gene TRBV3-1; TRBD1 matches at 8 bases. The CDR3 consists of 16 residues. Germline assignment: CDR1 LGHDT and CDR2 YNNKEL (reference sequence). Trimming removed 4 bases from V and 8 bases from J; junction bases left unmatched: 13. The full variable domain, with the rest looked up from reference TRBV3-1 and TRBJ2-4, is DTAVSQTPKYLVTQMGNDKSIKCEQNLGHDTMYWYKQDSKKFLKIMFSYNNKELIINETVPNRFSPKSPDKAHLNLHINSLELGDSAVYFCASSLRTGLLQDIQYFGAGTRLSVL.

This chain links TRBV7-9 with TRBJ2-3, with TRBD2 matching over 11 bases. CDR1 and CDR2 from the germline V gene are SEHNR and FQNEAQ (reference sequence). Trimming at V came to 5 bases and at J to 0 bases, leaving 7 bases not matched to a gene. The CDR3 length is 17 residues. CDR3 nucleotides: TGTGCCAGCAGCGTAGGGAGGACTAGCGGGAGCACAGATACGCAGTATTTT. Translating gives CASSVGRTSGSTDTQYF.

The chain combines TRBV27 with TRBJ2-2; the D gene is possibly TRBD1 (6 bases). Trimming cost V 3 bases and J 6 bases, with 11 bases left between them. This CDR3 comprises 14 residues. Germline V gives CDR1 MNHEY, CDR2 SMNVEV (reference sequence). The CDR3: CASSFTGRAGELFF. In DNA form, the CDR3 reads TGTGCCAGCAGTTTTACAGGGCGGGCCGGGGAGCTGTTTTTT.

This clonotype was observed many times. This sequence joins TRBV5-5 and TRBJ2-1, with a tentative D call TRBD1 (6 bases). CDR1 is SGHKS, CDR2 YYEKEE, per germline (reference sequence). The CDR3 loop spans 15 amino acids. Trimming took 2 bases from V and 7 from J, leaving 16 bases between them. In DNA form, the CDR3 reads TGTGCCAGCAGCTTTCTCTCAGGGGTAGGGAATGAGCAGTTCTTC. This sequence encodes CASSFLSGVGNEQFF.

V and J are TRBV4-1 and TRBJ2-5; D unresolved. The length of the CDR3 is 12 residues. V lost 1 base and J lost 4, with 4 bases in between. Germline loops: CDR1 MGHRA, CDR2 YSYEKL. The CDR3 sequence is CASSQGTETQYF. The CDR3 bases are TGCGCCAGCAGCCAAGGGACAGAGACCCAGTACTTC.

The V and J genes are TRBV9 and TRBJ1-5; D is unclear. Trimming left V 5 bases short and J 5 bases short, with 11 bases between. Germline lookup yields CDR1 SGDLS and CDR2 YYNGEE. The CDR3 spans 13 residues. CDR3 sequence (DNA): TGTGCCAGCAGTCGGGAGGGTCATCAGCCCCAGCATTTT. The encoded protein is CASSREGHQPQHF.

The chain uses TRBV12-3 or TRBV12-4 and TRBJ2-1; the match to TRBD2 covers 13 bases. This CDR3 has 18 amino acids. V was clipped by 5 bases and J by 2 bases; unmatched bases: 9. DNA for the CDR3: TGTGCCAGCAGTCCCGGGACTAGCGGGAATACTCCCTACAATGAGCAGTTCTTC. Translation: CASSPGTSGNTPYNEQFF.

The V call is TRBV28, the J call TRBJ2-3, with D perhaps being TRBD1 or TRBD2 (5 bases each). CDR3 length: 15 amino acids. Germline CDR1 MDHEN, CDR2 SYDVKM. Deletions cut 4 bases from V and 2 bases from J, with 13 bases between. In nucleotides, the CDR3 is TGTGCCAGCAGTTCCGGGGCAGCTTTCACAGATACGCAGTATTTT. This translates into CASSSGAAFTDTQYF.

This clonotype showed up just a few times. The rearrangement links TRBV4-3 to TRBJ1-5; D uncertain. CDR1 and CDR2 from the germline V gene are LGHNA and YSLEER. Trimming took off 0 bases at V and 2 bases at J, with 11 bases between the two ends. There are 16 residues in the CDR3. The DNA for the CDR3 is TGCGCCAGCAGCCAAGACCTTAGACAAGGCAATCAGCCCCAGCATTTT. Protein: CASSQDLRQGNQPQHF.

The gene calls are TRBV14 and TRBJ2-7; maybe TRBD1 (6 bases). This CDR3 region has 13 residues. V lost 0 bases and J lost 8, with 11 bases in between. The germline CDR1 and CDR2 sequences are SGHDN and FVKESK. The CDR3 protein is CASSQDRGTKQYF. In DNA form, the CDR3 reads TGTGCCAGCAGCCAAGACAGGGGAACCAAGCAGTACTTC.

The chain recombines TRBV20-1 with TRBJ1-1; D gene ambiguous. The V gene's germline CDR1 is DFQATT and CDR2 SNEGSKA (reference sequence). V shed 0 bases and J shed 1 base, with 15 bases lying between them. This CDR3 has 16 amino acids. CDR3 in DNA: TGCAGTGCTAGAGATTCCGGGGAACGGGGGAACACTGAAGCTTTCTTT. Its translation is CSARDSGERGNTEAFF.

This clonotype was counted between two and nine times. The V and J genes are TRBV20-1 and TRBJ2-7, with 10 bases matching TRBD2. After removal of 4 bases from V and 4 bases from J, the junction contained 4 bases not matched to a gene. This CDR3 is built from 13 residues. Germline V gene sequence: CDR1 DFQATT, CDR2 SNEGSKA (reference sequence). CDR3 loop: CSATSGRMYEQYF. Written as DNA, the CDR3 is TGCAGTGCTACTAGCGGGAGAATGTACGAGCAGTACTTC.

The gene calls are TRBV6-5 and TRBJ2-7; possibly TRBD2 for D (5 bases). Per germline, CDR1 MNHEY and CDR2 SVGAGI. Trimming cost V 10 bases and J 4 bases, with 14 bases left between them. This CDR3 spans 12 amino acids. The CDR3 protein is CATRGRLYEQYF. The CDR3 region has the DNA TGTGCCACTCGGGGTAGGTTGTACGAGCAGTACTTC.

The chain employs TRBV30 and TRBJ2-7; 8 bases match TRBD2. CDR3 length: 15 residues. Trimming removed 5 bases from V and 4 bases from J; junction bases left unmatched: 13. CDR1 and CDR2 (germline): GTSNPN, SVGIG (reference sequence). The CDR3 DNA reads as TGTGCCTGGGAGCTTCCGGGACTAGGATTGTACGAGCAGTACTTC. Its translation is CAWELPGLGLYEQYF.

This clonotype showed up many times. In nucleotides, the CDR3 is TGCGCCAGCAGCTTGGATCCGGCGGGTAATTCACCCCTCCACTTT. The encoded protein is CASSLDPAGNSPLHF. The J gene is TRBJ1-6, the V gene TRBV5-1; D unresolved. CDR3 length: 15 amino acids. Trimming pared 0 bases from V and 6 bases from J, leaving 10 bases between. CDR1 is SGHRS, CDR2 YFSETQ, per germline. The full variable domain, its missing parts supplied by reference TRBV5-1 and TRBJ1-6, is KAGVTQTPRYLIKTRGQQVTLSCSPISGHRSVSWYQQTPGQGLQFLFEYFSETQRNKGNFPGRFSGRQFSNSRSEMNVSTLELGDSALYLCASSLDPAGNSPLHFGNGTRLTVT.

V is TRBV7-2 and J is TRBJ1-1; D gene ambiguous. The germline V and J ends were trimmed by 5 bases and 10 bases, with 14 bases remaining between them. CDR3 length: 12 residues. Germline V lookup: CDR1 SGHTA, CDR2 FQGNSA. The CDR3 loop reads CASSRSGVGAFF. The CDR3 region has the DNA TGTGCCAGCAGCCGTAGCGGGGTAGGAGCTTTCTTT.

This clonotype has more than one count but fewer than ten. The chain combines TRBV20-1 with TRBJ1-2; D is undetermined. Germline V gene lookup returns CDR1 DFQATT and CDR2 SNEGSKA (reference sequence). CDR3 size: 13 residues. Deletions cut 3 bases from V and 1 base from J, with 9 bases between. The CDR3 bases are TGCAGTGCTAGTTCGAGGCTTAACTATGGCTACACCTTC. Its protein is CSASSRLNYGYTF.

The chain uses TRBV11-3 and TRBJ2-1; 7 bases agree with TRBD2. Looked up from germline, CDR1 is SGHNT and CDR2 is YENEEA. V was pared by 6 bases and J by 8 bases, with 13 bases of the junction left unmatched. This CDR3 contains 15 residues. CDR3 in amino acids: CASSPISAGVDEQFF. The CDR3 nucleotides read TGTGCCAGCAGTCCCATCTCTGCGGGGGTCGATGAGCAGTTCTTC.